This TCR beta chain emerged from a study of blood T cell repertoires in COVID-19. Study-level information: Acute and convalescent COVID-19 specimens originated in the United States, Italy and Spain. PBMCs, B-cell-depleted T cells, or T cells provided the cDNA or gDNA that made up the material.

In the original workflow: Reference gene primer amplification gave estimated nucleated cell counts. The table came from immunoSEQ multiplex PCR; TCRdb's copy has only in-frame clones and leaves some out. For V, J and clone size, that table is used; D and trimming come from the DNA. This sample carries roughly 130,000 clones, about four fifths of them seen once, and the ten largest clones take around a tenth. The sample taken for sequencing was peripheral blood. This receptor was taken from a middle-aged man with active or convalescent COVID-19.

The CDR3 loop is CASSGWTDNSPLHF. In DNA, the CDR3 is TGTGCCAGCAGTGGCTGGACAGACAATTCACCCCTCCACTTT. This rearrangement joins TRBV2 to TRBJ1-6, with a possible D match to TRBD1 (6 bases). Germline-derived CDR1 and CDR2 are SNHLY and FYNNEI. Trimming left V 4 bases short and J 7 bases short, with 11 bases between. This CDR3 contains 14 residues. Using reference TRBV2 and TRBJ1-6 for the parts outside the CDR3, the full variable domain is EPEVTQTPSHQVTQMGQEVILRCVPISNHLYFYWYRQILGQKVEFLVSFYNNEISEKSEIFDDQFSVERPDGSNFTLKIRSTKLEDSAMYFCASSGWTDNSPLHFGNGTRLTVT.